This T cell receptor (beta chain) was captured in a study of cytomegalovirus exposure and HLA in healthy donors. With 6 bases clipped from V and 4 bases from J, the junction kept 7 bases outside the gene matches. This CDR3 is built from 14 residues. Germline V gene sequence: CDR1 MNHEY, CDR2 SVGAGI. Study-wide points: The Asian-associated ancestry cluster reportedly had fewer N-insertions than the roughly 670-donor mean in a later analysis. For TCR beta chains, V- and J-gene trimming was later linked to a missense DCLRE1C variant.

Primers for the PCR totalled 60 Vbeta and 13 Jbeta. The method was immunoSEQ multiplex PCR; TCRdb's version includes in-frame clones alone and lacks a portion of them. Among more than 150,000 clones listed, 65% to 90% were seen once. On this clone: What it binds is unknown.

This TCR came from a girl aged 2 to 9 in good health and CMV-seropositive. The sequenced sample was PBMCs. This chain connects TRBV6-5 to TRBJ2-7, with 9 bases identical to TRBD1. The CDR3 spells CASSRDRVSYEQYF. As DNA, the CDR3 is TGTGCCAGCAGCCGGGACAGGGTCAGTTACGAGCAGTACTTC.